The clone carrying this TCR beta chain was seen just once. The data derive from a study of cytomegalovirus exposure and HLA in healthy donors. The germline V gene encodes CDR1 SGHTS and CDR2 YDEGEE. Trimming removed 4 bases from V and 3 bases from J; junction bases left unmatched: 7. There are 16 residues in the CDR3. The study ran its PCR with 60 Vbeta and 13 Jbeta primers. Profiling relied on immunoSEQ multiplex PCR, and the TCRdb table lists in-frame clones only, not all of them. The table includes under 200,000 clones, about 70% detected once. The chain combines TRBV5-8 with TRBJ1-2, with 12 bases identical to TRBD1. The clonotype originates from a woman between 25 and 40 years old in good health and CMV-seronegative. Sequencing was carried out using PBMCs. The CDR3: CASSLTRDRGHYGYTF. CDR3 coding DNA: TGTGCCAGCAGCCTAACCCGGGACAGGGGGCACTATGGCTACACCTTC.